These 10 T cell receptor beta chains share one sample of origin, sequenced in a study of cytomegalovirus exposure and HLA in healthy donors (dated by TCRdb to 2015 to 2018). Library creation used the immunoSEQ multiplex PCR assay. Drawn from immuneACCESS, this table holds only the in-frame rearrangements with V and J called that TCRdb kept. Clones are partly lost; checked studies trace under half to an unresolved V gene and leave the rest unexplained. In this sample the table shows 70,000 or so clones, around 95% of which occur a single time. Roughly 2% of the sample belongs to the ten largest clones. Sequenced material: PBMCs. All receptors derive from a woman younger than 35 in good health and CMV-seropositive.

The rearrangement joins TRBV30 to TRBJ2-5; 7 bases line up with TRBD1. With V trimmed by 2 bases and J by 5 bases, 8 bases remained unmatched. Germline CDR1 and CDR2: GTSNPN and SVGIG (reference sequence). There are 14 residues in the CDR3. The CDR3 DNA sequence: TGTGCCTGGAGTATAGGGGGCAATGTGGAGACCCAGTACTTC. This gives the protein CAWSIGGNVETQYF. The full variable domain, with the rest looked up from reference TRBV30 and TRBJ2-5, is SQTIHQWPATLVQPVGSPLSLECTVEGTSNPNLYWYRQAAGRGLQLLFYSVGIGQISSEVPQNLSASRPQDRQFILSSKKLLLSDSGFYLCAWSIGGNVETQYFGPGTRLLVL.

The chain links TRBV4-2 to TRBJ2-1; TRBD2 matches 9 bases. Germline V gene sequence: CDR1 LGHNA, CDR2 YNFKEQ. This CDR3 has 15 residues. Trimming removed 1 base from V and 9 bases from J; junction bases left unmatched: 7. The CDR3 is CASSQVGGGAVEQFF. Written as DNA, the CDR3 is TGTGCCAGCAGCCAAGTCGGCGGGGGGGCGGTTGAGCAGTTCTTC.

This chain connects TRBV11-2 to TRBJ2-7; no clear D gene. V shed 1 base and J shed 3 bases, with 10 bases lying between them. CDR3 length: 14 amino acids. Per the germline V gene, CDR1 is SGHAT and CDR2 is FQNNGV. The CDR3 nucleotides are TGTGCCAGCAGCTTAGGTCAGGCGATCTACGAGCAGTACTTC. Translated, it gives CASSLGQAIYEQYF.

The chain joins TRBV15 to TRBJ1-5; D remains ambiguous. Trimming took 0 bases from V and 6 from J, leaving 12 bases between them. The CDR3 runs 15 residues. Germline-derived CDR1 and CDR2 are LNHNV and YYDKDF (reference sequence). The CDR3 nucleotides are TGTGCCACCAGCAGAGATAGCACGGAGAGTCAGCCCCAGCATTTT. Its translation is CATSRDSTESQPQHF. The full variable domain, completed using reference TRBV15 and TRBJ1-5, is DAMVIQNPRYQVTQFGKPVTLSCSQTLNHNVMYWYQQKSSQAPKLLFHYYDKDFNNEADTPDNFQSRRPNTSFCFLDIRSPGLGDTAMYLCATSRDSTESQPQHFGDGTRLSIL.

The rearrangement links TRBV10-3 to TRBJ2-5; 9 bases agree with TRBD2. CDR1 is ENHRY, CDR2 SYGVKD, per germline. This CDR3 is 13 amino acids long. J was trimmed by 6 bases and V by 4 bases; bases with no gene match: 3. CDR3 sequence: CAISGGGEQTQYF. CDR3 nucleotide sequence: TGTGCCATCAGTGGCGGGGGGGAACAGACCCAGTACTTC.

This clone was counted a single time. The V and J genes are TRBV6-5 and TRBJ2-7; tentative D call: TRBD1 (5 bases). Trimming left V 10 bases short and J 2 bases short, with 18 bases between. This CDR3 region has 14 residues. CDR1 is MNHEY and CDR2 is SVGAGI in the germline V gene. The CDR3 DNA follows: TGTGCCACCCAAAGGACCTTGGGGCCCTACGAGCAGTACTTC. Amino acids: CATQRTLGPYEQYF.

The CDR3 DNA follows: TGTGCCAGCAGCTCATCATTGAGCACTGAAGCTTTCTTT. It codes for CASSSSLSTEAFF. The chain links TRBV11-2 to TRBJ1-1; D call uncertain. There are 13 residues in the CDR3. Germline assignment: CDR1 SGHAT and CDR2 FQNNGV. Trimming pared 4 bases from V and 4 bases from J, leaving 10 bases between. The full variable domain, rest sourced from reference TRBV11-2 and TRBJ1-1, is EAGVAQSPRYKIIEKRQSVAFWCNPISGHATLYWYQQILGQGPKLLIQFQNNGVVDDSQLPKDRFSAERLKGVDSTLKIQPAKLEDSAVYLCASSSSLSTEAFFGQGTRLTVV.

J is TRBJ2-7 and V is TRBV6-1, with D unclear. The V end was cut by 6 bases, the J end by 0 bases, with 12 bases between. This CDR3 is 14 amino acids long. Per the germline V gene, CDR1 is MNHNS and CDR2 is SASEGT. CDR3: CASSLYLSSYEQYF. CDR3 nucleotides: TGTGCCAGCAGCTTATACCTGAGCTCCTACGAGCAGTACTTC.

The CDR3 protein is CASSERDSLWEKLFF. The CDR3 bases are TGTGCCAGCAGCGAGAGGGACAGCTTATGGGAAAAACTGTTTTTT. The rearrangement uses TRBV9 and TRBJ1-4; 7 nucleotides align to TRBD1. The CDR3 consists of 15 residues. Germline CDR1 and CDR2: SGDLS and YYNGEE. Unmatched junction bases numbered 10, after V lost 3 bases and J lost 8 bases.

V is TRBV30 and J is TRBJ2-1; 14 positions match TRBD2. J lost 6 bases, V lost 4 bases, and 5 bases had no gene match. The CDR3 loop spans 15 amino acids. Germline CDR1 reads GTSNPN; CDR2 reads SVGIG (reference sequence). CDR3: CAWTKGLAGANEQFF. CDR3 coding DNA: TGTGCCTGGACTAAGGGACTAGCGGGGGCCAATGAGCAGTTCTTC.